This note documents a single TCR beta chain sequence. The CDR3 contains 13 residues. Germline values: CDR1 SGHNT, CDR2 YYREEE (reference sequence). Trimming cost V 6 bases and J 2 bases, with 11 bases left between them. This specimen belongs to a study of technical replicates of blood from a few donors. The table came from immunoSEQ multiplex PCR; TCRdb's copy has only in-frame clones and leaves some out. The sample holds approximately 58,000 clones; about 88% are singletons and the top ten take over 4.5%. The sequence was collected from a human donor in good health. Some clones in this sample may be carry-over from other donors' samples. The sample comprised PBMCs. The V gene is TRBV5-4, the J gene TRBJ2-5, with a weak D call TRBD2 (5 bases). CDR3 nucleotides: TGTGCCAGCACCCGGCGCGGGCAAGAGACCCAGTACTTC. It is translated as CASTRRGQETQYF.